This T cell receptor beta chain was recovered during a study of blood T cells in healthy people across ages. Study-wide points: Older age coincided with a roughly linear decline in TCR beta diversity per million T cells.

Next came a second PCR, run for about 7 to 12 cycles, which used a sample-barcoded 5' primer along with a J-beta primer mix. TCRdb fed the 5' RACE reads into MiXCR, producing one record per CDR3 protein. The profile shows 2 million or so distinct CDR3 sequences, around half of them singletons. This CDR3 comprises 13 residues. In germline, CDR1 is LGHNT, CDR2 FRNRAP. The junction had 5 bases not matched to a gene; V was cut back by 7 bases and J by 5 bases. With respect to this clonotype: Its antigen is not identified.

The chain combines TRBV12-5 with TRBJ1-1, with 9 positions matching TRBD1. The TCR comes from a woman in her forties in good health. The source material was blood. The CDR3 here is CASEGDRETEAFF. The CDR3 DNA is TGTGCTAGTGAAGGGGACAGGGAAACTGAAGCTTTCTTT.